Given below is one TCR beta chain in context. Its antigen is as yet unknown. Data came from immunoSEQ multiplex PCR; TCRdb stores just in-frame clones and leaves some out. The sample lists roughly 16,000 clones; roughly nine tenths were seen once. This sample is part of a study of chemoradiotherapy in HPV16-positive cancers. At the level of the study: Candidate HPV-specific clones and shared TCR motifs came from a couple of HPV16-positive patients.

Overall study findings and caveats: In HPV16-positive patients, HPV-responsive T-cell expansion tracked better recurrence-free survival. The functional HPV-specific definition rests on just a couple of HPV16-positive patients.

Repeated repertoire sampling spanned the course of chemoradiotherapy. This clonotype originated in a human donor with HPV-associated anogenital cancer. Material: blood, obtained from a patient who underwent chemoradiotherapy.

The CDR3: CASSPFGAGVETQYF. In nucleotides, the CDR3 is TGTGCCAGCAGCCCCTTTGGGGCGGGGGTGGAGACCCAGTACTTC. V and J are TRBV7-7 and TRBJ2-5, with 7 bases lining up with TRBD2. The CDR3 spans 15 residues. Trimming at V came to 5 bases and at J to 5 bases, leaving 11 bases not matched to a gene. CDR1 and CDR2 from the germline V gene are SSHAT and FNYEAQ (reference sequence).